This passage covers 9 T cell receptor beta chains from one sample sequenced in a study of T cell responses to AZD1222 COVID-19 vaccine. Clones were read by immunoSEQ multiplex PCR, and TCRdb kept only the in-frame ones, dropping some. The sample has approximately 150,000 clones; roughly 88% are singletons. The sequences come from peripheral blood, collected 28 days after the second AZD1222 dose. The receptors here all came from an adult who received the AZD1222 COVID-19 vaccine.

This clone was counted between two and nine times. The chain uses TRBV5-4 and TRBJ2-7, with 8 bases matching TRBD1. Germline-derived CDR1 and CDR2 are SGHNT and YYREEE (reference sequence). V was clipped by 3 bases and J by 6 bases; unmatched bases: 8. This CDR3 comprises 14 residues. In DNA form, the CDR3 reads TGTGCCAGCAGCTCGCAGACAGGGGTAGGCGAGCAGTACTTC. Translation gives CASSSQTGVGEQYF.

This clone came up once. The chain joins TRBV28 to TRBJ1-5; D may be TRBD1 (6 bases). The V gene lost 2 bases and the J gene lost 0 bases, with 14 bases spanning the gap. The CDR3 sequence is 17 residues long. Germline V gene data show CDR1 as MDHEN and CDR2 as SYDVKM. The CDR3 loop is CASSLATGGYSNQPQHF. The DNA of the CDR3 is TGTGCCAGCAGTTTAGCGACAGGAGGATATAGCAATCAGCCCCAGCATTTT.

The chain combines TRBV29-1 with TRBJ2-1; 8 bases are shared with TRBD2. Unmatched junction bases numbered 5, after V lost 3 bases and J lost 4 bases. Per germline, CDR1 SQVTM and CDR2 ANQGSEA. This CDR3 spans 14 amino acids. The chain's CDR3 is CSVDPAGVYNEQFF. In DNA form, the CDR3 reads TGCAGCGTTGATCCAGCGGGGGTGTACAATGAGCAGTTCTTC.

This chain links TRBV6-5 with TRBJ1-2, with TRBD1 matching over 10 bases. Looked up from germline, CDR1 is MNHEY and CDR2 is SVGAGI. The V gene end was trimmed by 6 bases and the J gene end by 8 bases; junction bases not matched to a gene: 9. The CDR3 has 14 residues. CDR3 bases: TGTGCCAGCAGCCCGGACAGGGGGAGAGGCGGCTACACCTTC. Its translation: CASSPDRGRGGYTF.

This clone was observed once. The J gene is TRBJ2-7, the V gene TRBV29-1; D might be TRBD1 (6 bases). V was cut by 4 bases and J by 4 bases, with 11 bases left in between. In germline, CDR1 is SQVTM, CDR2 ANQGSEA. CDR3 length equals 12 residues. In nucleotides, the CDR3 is TGCAGCGTTGCCTCAGGGGTATACGAGCAGTACTTC. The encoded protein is CSVASGVYEQYF.

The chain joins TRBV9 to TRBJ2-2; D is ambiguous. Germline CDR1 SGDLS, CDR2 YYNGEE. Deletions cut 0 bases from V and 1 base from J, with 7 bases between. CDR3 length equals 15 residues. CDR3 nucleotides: TGTGCCAGCAGCGTAGAACAGAAGAACACCGGGGAGCTGTTTTTT. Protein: CASSVEQKNTGELFF.

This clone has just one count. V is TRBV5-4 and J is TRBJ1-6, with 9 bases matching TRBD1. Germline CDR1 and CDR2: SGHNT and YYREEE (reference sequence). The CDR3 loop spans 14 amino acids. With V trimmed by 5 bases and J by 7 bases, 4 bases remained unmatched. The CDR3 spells CASRSGTGNSPLHF. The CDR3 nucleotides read TGTGCCAGCAGGTCCGGGACAGGGAATTCACCCCTCCACTTT.

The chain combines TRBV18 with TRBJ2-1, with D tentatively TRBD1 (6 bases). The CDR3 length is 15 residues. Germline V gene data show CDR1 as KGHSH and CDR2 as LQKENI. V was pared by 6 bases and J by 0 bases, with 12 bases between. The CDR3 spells CASSPGTLSYNEQFF. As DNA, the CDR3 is TGTGCCAGCTCCCCCGGGACACTCTCCTACAATGAGCAGTTCTTC. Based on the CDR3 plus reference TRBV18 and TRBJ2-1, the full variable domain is NAGVMQNPRHLVRRRGQEARLRCSPMKGHSHVYWYRQLPEEGLKFMVYLQKENIIDESGMPKERFSAEFPKEGPSILRIQQVVRGDSAAYFCASSPGTLSYNEQFFGPGTRLTVL.

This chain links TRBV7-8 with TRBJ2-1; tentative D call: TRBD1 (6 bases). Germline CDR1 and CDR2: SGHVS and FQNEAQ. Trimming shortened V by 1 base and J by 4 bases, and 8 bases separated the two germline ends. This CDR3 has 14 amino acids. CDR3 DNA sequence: TGTGCCAGCAGCTTAGACCAGGGGTACAATGAGCAGTTCTTC. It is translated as CASSLDQGYNEQFF.